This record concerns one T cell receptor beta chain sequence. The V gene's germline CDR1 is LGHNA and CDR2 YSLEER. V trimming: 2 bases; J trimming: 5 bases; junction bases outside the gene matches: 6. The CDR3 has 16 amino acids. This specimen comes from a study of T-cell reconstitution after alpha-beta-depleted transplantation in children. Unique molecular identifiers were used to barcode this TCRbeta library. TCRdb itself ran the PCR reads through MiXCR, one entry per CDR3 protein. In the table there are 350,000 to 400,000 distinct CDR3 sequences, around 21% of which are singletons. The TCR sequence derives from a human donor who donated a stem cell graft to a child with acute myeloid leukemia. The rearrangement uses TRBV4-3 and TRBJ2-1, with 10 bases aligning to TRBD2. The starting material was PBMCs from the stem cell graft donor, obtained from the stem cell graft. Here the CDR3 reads CASSQRAGGPHNEQFF. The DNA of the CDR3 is TGCGCCAGCAGCCAAAGAGCGGGAGGGCCGCACAATGAGCAGTTCTTC.